This paragraph covers one T cell receptor beta chain sequence. Its antigen is currently not known. Base qualities are not at hand, and no much larger clone is one base apart. Its CDR3 holds 13 amino acids, cysteine through phenylalanine. Only CDR3 DNA remains: 39 bases, in frame from the first base. V ends up 9 bases short and J 2 bases short, with an unmatched junction base count of 2. Via the germline V gene, CDR1 is SNHLY and CDR2 FYNNEI. The trial excluded patients who had a history of autoimmune disease or who were on systemic immunosuppression. Peripheral blood for TCR sequencing was drawn from every dose cohort at baseline, at cycle 4 day 1 and at cycle 7 day 1. Samples were obtained from an open-label, multicenter, first-in-human phase I dose-escalation trial of ivuxolimab. Adults with locally advanced or metastatic melanoma, renal cell carcinoma, hepatocellular carcinoma or head and neck squamous cell carcinoma were enrolled in the trial. Before TCR sequencing, CD4+ and CD8+ T cells were separately sorted from peripheral blood.

Genomic DNA was extracted from sorted cells for sequencing of the TCRbeta CDR3 region. The immunoSEQ Assay was used to sequence the TCRbeta CDR3 regions. TCRdb carries this immuneACCESS record with in-frame sequences only. Its versions omit some clonotypes, under half of them owing to an unresolved V gene in the studies checked, with the rest unexplained. The table for this sample lists approximately 7,000 clones; over 60% of them were counted only once. Around 25% of the sample is in the top ten clones. This record comes from a study of OX40 agonist ivuxolimab in advanced cancers. At the level of the whole study: Ivuxolimab was a fully human IgG2 agonistic monoclonal antibody targeting the costimulatory receptor OX40 (CD134). Intravenous ivuxolimab was administered to patients every 2 weeks at six dose levels: 0.01, 0.1, 0.3, 1.5, 3 and 10 mg/kg. In the dose-escalation cohort, around four fifths of patients were male, and the mean age was approximately 60 years, with a range of roughly 20 to 80. The point of sequencing TCRbeta in the periphery was to test whether ivuxolimab changed TCR sequence diversity and drove clonal T-cell expansion. The paper covers the monotherapy dose-escalation part of the phase I ivuxolimab trial, which included N ≈ 57 patients. Patients were allowed to have had prior anti-PD-1, anti-PD-L1 or anti-CTLA-4 therapy, and more than 35% of the dose-escalation patients had been treated with checkpoint inhibitors. Of the 50 or so patients in dose escalation, some 19 had hepatocellular carcinoma, roughly 15 had melanoma, 9 had renal cell carcinoma and 9 had head and neck cancer. Three dose-escalation patients achieved partial responses, one with hepatocellular carcinoma and two with cutaneous melanoma.

General conclusions and limits of the study: In the 0.1-3.0 mg/kg groups, partial responders were among the patients with the lowest normalized peripheral clonal expansion, particularly in CD8+ T cells. Which antigens the clonally expanded peripheral T cells were specific for was not determined. Low levels of normalized T-cell clonal expansion were also seen in some nonresponding patients. After ivuxolimab, expanded clones were on average more numerous among CD8+ T cells than among CD4+ T cells. At doses from 0.1 to 3.0 mg/kg, clonal expansion was seen in both CD4+ and CD8+ blood T cells between baseline and week 6.

The TCR comes from an adult with an advanced solid tumor such as melanoma, head and neck, liver or kidney cancer. The chain is assembled from TRBV2 and TRBJ2-7, with 12 bases aligning to TRBD2. The sample here was CD4+ or CD8+ T cells sorted from blood, taken in a trial of the OX40 agonist ivuxolimab. The CDR3 reads as follows: CARSSGRAYEQYF. The DNA sequence is as follows: TGTGCCAGATCTAGCGGGAGGGCCTACGAGCAGTACTTC.